Included here is one T cell receptor beta chain sequence, with context. Source study methods: Nucleated cell number was recorded as an estimate derived from reference gene primer amplification. Produced via immunoSEQ multiplex PCR; TCRdb's table is partial and in-frame only. V and J calls and clone size follow that table, whereas D and trimming were derived from the DNA. There are over 60,000 clones in the sample; 75% to 90% occur only once, and about 9.2% lies in the top ten. The data are from a study of blood T cell repertoires in COVID-19. Overall study context: T cells, B-cell-depleted T cells, or PBMCs provided the cDNA or gDNA that served as material.

CDR1 and CDR2 from the germline V gene are GTSNPN and SVGIG (reference sequence). The V end lost 5 bases, the J end lost 4 bases, and 18 bases lay between the germline ends. The CDR3 runs 15 residues. Sequencing input: peripheral blood. The receptor comes from an elderly man with acute or convalescent COVID-19. This chain connects TRBV30 to TRBJ1-3; unclear D gene. Written as DNA, the CDR3 is TGTGCCTGGCGGTCAAGAAGCGTCAGAGGAAACACCATATATTTT. This sequence encodes CAWRSRSVRGNTIYF.